This T cell receptor gamma chain derives from a study of γδ T cells in repeated Plasmodium falciparum infection. As for the study in general: Donors were malaria-exposed Malian children or age- and gender-matched Australian children. Malian gammadelta TCRs were studied during no-transmission periods and across acute malaria episodes. Timepoints: baseline, immediately before selected infections, and 21 days after every infection.

The CDR3 loop spans 20 amino acids. Germline assignment: CDR1 EGSNGY and CDR2 YDSYNSKV. Regarding the study as a whole: The Malian cohort came from a small rural village of predominantly one ethnic group.

With respect to this clone: Its antigen is undetermined. A single base is all that separates this from a far larger clone, so a read error is likely. The identical CDR3 is also encoded by other nucleotide sequences in the sample.

TCRdb re-processed the multiplex PCR reads via CATT. The sample consists of around 24,000 gamma-chain clones, under 3% of them appearing once. Gammadelta T cells were flow-sorted from PBMC into Vgamma9/Vdelta2+ and Vdelta2-negative populations for bulk analysis. The chain carries TRGV2 and TRGJ1 or TRGJ2. No J gene is reported in TCRdb; it was inferred here by comparing the DNA with germline. The sequence was obtained from a pool of human donors (malaria-infected and uninfected, not separated). The sample consisted of gamma-delta T cells from blood. The CDR3, as DNA: TGTGCCACCTGGGACGGGCTCCCCCCTACAACCTTCAGCGATTACTATAAGAAACTCTTT. It is translated as CATWDGLPPTTFSDYYKKLF.